These 17 T cell receptor beta chains originate from one sample sequenced in a study of T cell repertoires in aging, cancer and after chemotherapy. The template was genomic DNA from peripheral blood, not RNA. A mixed TRB-A/B primer pool amplified rearranged TRB by multiplex touch-down PCR. TCRdb reprocessed the multiplex PCR reads via MiXCR and lists one record per CDR3 protein. The repertoire holds about 5,100 distinct CDR3 sequences, with 25% to 30% as singletons. Sequenced: blood. Receptor source: a human donor with a solid tumor.

This clonotype was picked up a small number of times. The V call is TRBV10-2, the J call TRBJ1-2; weak D call: TRBD1 (6 bases). CDR3 length: 13 amino acids. CDR1 is WSHSY and CDR2 is SAAADI in the germline V gene. Trimming removed 3 bases from V and 5 bases from J, with 10 bases in between. CDR3 protein: CASSDRQEYGYTF. For the CDR3, the DNA is TGCGCCAGCAGTGACCGACAGGAGTATGGCTACACCTTC.

Only a few counts were recorded for this clonotype. The CDR3 region is CASSIGGGYTGELFF. As DNA, the CDR3 is TGTGCCAGTAGTATAGGAGGGGGCTACACCGGGGAGCTGTTTTTT. J is TRBJ2-2 and V is TRBV19; 7 bases agree with TRBD1. The junction had 2 bases not matched to a gene; V was cut back by 1 base and J by 3 bases. Germline loops: CDR1 LNHDA, CDR2 SQIVND (reference sequence). The CDR3 length is 15 residues.

The rearrangement links TRBV20-1 to TRBJ1-5; no clear D. Germline V gene sequence: CDR1 DFQATT, CDR2 SNEGSKA (reference sequence). Trimming cost V 7 bases and J 0 bases, with 10 bases left between them. CDR3 size: 13 residues. CDR3 loop: CSGSIDSNQPQHF. The CDR3 DNA is TGCAGTGGTTCGATAGATAGCAATCAGCCCCAGCATTTT.

This chain joins TRBV28 and TRBJ2-2; D possibly uses TRBD1 or TRBD2 (6 bases each). The germline CDR1 and CDR2 sequences are MDHEN and SYDVKM. The CDR3 consists of 13 residues. Trimming cost V 5 bases and J 4 bases, with 8 bases left between them. The CDR3 DNA follows: TGTGCCAGCAGTAGGGGGGTCACCGGGGAGCTGTTTTTT. Protein: CASSRGVTGELFF.

V is TRBV7-9 and J is TRBJ2-2; perhaps TRBD1 as D (5 bases). This CDR3 is 15 amino acids long. In germline, CDR1 is SEHNR, CDR2 FQNEAQ (reference sequence). V was trimmed by 5 bases and J by 7 bases, leaving 17 bases between them. Here the CDR3 reads CASSPRQGRNGELFF. The CDR3 DNA reads as TGTGCCAGCAGCCCCCGGCAGGGAAGGAACGGGGAGCTGTTTTTT. Filled out from reference TRBV7-9 and TRBJ2-2, the complete variable domain reads DTGVSQNPRHKITKRGQNVTFRCDPISEHNRLYWYRQTLGQGPEFLTYFQNEAQLEKSRLLSDRFSAERPKGSFSTLEIQRTEQGDSAMYLCASSPRQGRNGELFFGEGSRLTVL.

DNA of the CDR3: TGTGCCAGCAGCTCAAGGACAGGGGAATATTCACCCCTCCACTTT. Its protein product is CASSSRTGEYSPLHF. V and J are TRBV7-9 and TRBJ1-6, with 9 bases identical to TRBD1. J lost 8 bases, V lost 4 bases, and 6 bases had no gene match. Germline V gene data show CDR1 as SEHNR and CDR2 as FQNEAQ (reference sequence). CDR3 length: 15 residues. The whole variable domain, remainder taken from reference TRBV7-9 and TRBJ1-6, is DTGVSQNPRHKITKRGQNVTFRCDPISEHNRLYWYRQTLGQGPEFLTYFQNEAQLEKSRLLSDRFSAERPKGSFSTLEIQRTEQGDSAMYLCASSSRTGEYSPLHFGNGTRLTVT.

This clonotype occurred a few times. This chain's CDR3 is CASSTDREIYEQYF. In DNA, the CDR3 is TGTGCCAGCAGCACGGACAGGGAGATCTACGAGCAGTACTTC. The chain combines TRBV6-2 or TRBV6-3 with TRBJ2-7; 8 nucleotides agree with TRBD1. Germline CDR1 MNHEY, CDR2 SVGEGT. V was clipped by 6 bases and J by 3 bases; unmatched bases: 7. The CDR3 spans 14 residues.

The chain is built from TRBV7-2 and TRBJ2-2; D uncertain. The germline CDR1 and CDR2 sequences are SGHTA and FQGNSA. This CDR3 contains 12 residues. V was clipped by 5 bases and J by 7 bases, with 8 bases between them. CDR3 bases: TGTGCCAGCAGCCTGCCGGGCGGGGAGCTGTTTTTT. Amino acid sequence: CASSLPGGELFF.

The V and J genes are TRBV19 and TRBJ1-1; D is ambiguous. V was trimmed by 3 bases and J by 8 bases, leaving 13 bases between them. Germline CDR1 reads LNHDA; CDR2 reads SQIVND (reference sequence). CDR3 size: 13 residues. The CDR3 region is CASSIIRESEAFF. The CDR3 DNA is TGTGCCAGTAGTATCATCAGAGAGTCGGAAGCTTTCTTT.

The chain couples TRBV19 to TRBJ2-7, with 10 bases that match TRBD1. The CDR3 sequence is 15 residues long. Trimming took 3 bases from V and 3 from J; bases not matched to a gene: 5. The V gene's germline CDR1 is LNHDA and CDR2 SQIVND (reference sequence). The CDR3 coding sequence is TGTGCCAGTAGTATGGGACAGGGGCGGGGCTACGAGCAGTACTTC. It specifies CASSMGQGRGYEQYF.

The gene calls are TRBV15 and TRBJ2-3; D is tentatively TRBD1 or TRBD2 (5 bases each). The V end lost 0 bases, the J end lost 3 bases, and 16 bases lay between the germline ends. Germline V gene lookup returns CDR1 LNHNV and CDR2 YYDKDF (reference sequence). CDR3 length: 17 residues. CDR3: CATSRDRGGDRTDTQYF. For the CDR3, the DNA is TGTGCCACCAGCAGAGATAGGGGTGGGGACCGAACAGATACGCAGTATTTT.

This clonotype is judged medium-sized. The chain couples TRBV6-5 to TRBJ1-1; D is unclear. Trimming left V 2 bases short and J 4 bases short, with 8 bases between. The CDR3 is made up of 13 amino acids. CDR1 is MNHEY, CDR2 SVGAGI, per germline. The CDR3 DNA sequence: TGTGCCAGCAGTTACGGGTCTCTCACTGAAGCTTTCTTT. It specifies CASSYGSLTEAFF.

The chain joins TRBV27 to TRBJ1-2; D possibly corresponds to TRBD1 (6 bases). Deletions cut 6 bases from V and 0 bases from J, with 11 bases between. The CDR3 has 14 amino acids. CDR1 is MNHEY and CDR2 is SMNVEV in the germline V gene (reference sequence). Here the CDR3 DNA reads TGTGCCAGCAGGGGACACCTTGCTAACTATGGCTACACCTTC. Residues: CASRGHLANYGYTF.

The chain couples TRBV19 to TRBJ2-4; maybe TRBD1 (5 bases). V lost 4 bases, J lost 6 bases, and 10 bases lay in between. Germline CDR1 and CDR2: LNHDA and SQIVND (reference sequence). The CDR3 is 13 amino acids. CDR3 sequence (DNA): TGTGCCAGTAGTACGACAGTATCAAACATTCAGTACTTC. It translates to CASSTTVSNIQYF.

The J gene is TRBJ1-1, the V gene TRBV12-3 or TRBV12-4; D not resolved. This CDR3 is 14 amino acids long. Trimming left V 8 bases short and J 5 bases short, with 18 bases between. CDR3 sequence: CASRFESVETEAFF. CDR3 nucleotide sequence: TGTGCCAGCCGCTTTGAGTCCGTGGAGACTGAAGCTTTCTTT.

In this sample, this clonotype turned up a few times. The chain employs TRBV25-1 and TRBJ2-6; D gene uncertain. In germline, CDR1 is MGHDK, CDR2 SYGVNS. This CDR3 region has 16 residues. The ends were cut back, 4 bases at V and 0 bases at J, with 10 bases in the middle. The CDR3 spells CASSAARHSGANVLTF. The CDR3 DNA is TGTGCCAGCAGTGCGGCTAGACACTCTGGGGCCAACGTCCTGACTTTC.

Only a few counts were recorded for this clonotype. V usage is TRBV6-1 and J usage is TRBJ2-5; D is uncertain. The CDR3 length is 13 residues. Germline-derived CDR1 and CDR2 are MNHNS and SASEGT. The ends were cut back, 8 bases at V and 5 bases at J, with 15 bases in the middle. CDR3 nucleotides: TGTGCCAGCTTGGCTCCGGGTACGGAGACCCAGTACTTC. Translating gives CASLAPGTETQYF.